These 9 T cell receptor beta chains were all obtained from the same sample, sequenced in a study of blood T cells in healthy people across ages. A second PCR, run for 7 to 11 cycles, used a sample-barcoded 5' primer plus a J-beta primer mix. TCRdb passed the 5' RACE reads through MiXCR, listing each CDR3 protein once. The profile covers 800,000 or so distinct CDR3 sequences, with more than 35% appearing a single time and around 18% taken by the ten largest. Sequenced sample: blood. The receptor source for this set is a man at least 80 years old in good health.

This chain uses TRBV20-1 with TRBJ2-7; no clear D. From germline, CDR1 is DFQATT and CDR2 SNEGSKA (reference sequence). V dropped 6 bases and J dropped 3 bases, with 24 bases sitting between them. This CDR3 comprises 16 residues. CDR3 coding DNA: TGCAGTGCAAATCCGCTTCTTCTAGGGATCAACTACGAGCAGTACTTC. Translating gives CSANPLLLGINYEQYF.

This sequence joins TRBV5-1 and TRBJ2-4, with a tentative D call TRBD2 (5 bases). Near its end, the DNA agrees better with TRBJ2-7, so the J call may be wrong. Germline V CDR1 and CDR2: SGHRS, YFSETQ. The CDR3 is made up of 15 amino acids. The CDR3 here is CASSWSTEGLAEQYF. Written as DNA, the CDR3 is TGCGCCAGCAGCTGGTCAACCGAGGGCCTAGCCGAGCAGTACTTC.

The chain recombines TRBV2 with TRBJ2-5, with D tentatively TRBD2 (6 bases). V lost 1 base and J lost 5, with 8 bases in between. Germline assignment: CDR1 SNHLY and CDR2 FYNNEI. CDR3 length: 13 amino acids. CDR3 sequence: CASSEGRGETQYF. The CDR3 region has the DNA TGTGCCAGCAGTGAAGGACGGGGGGAGACCCAGTACTTC.

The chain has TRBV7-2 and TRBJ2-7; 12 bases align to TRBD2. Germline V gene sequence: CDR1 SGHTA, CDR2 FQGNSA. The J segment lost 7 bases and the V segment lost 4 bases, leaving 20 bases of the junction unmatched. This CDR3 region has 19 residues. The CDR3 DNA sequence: TGTGCCAGCAGCTCCCGACTAGCGGGAGTTTTAGGGGGGGATAATGAGCAGTACTTC. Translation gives CASSSRLAGVLGGDNEQYF.

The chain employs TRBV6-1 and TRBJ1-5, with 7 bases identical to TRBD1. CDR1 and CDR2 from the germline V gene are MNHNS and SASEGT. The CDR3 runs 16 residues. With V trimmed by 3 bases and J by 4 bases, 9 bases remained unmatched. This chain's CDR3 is CASSDHTGAKNQPQHF. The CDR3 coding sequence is TGTGCCAGCAGTGACCACACAGGGGCGAAAAATCAGCCCCAGCATTTT.

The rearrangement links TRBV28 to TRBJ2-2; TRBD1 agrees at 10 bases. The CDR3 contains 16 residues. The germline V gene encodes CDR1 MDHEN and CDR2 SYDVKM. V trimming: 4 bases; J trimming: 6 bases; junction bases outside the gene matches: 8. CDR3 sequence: CASSSTGQGLSGELFF. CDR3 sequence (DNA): TGTGCCAGCAGTTCCACGGGACAGGGGTTGTCCGGGGAGCTGTTTTTT.

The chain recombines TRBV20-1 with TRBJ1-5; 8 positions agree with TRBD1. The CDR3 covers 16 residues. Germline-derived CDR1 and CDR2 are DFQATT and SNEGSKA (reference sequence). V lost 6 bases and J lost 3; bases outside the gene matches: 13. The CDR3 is CSARRLLRGLNQPQHF. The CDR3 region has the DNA TGCAGTGCAAGGAGACTCCTCAGGGGGCTCAATCAGCCCCAGCATTTT.

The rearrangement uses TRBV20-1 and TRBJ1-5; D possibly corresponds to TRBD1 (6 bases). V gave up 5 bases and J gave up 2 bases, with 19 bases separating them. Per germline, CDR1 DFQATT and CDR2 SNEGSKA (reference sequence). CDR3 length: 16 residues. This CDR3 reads CSALPPGGRGNQPQHF. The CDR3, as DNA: TGCAGTGCTCTCCCCCCCGGGGGCCGGGGCAATCAGCCCCAGCATTTT.

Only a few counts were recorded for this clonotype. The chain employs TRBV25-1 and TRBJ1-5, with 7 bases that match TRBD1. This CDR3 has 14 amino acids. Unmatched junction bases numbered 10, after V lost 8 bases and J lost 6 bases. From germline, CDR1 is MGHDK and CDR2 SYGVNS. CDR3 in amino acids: CASRPPPGGQPQHF. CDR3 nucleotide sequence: TGTGCCAGCCGCCCCCCCCCAGGGGGTCAGCCCCAGCATTTT. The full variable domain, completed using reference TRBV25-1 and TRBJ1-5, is EADIYQTPRYLVIGTGKKITLECSQTMGHDKMYWYQQDPGMELHLIHYSYGVNSTEKGDLSSESTVSRIRTEHFPLTLESARPSHTSQYLCASRPPPGGQPQHFGDGTRLSIL.